Listed here are 29 T cell receptor beta chains from one sample, sequenced in a study of OX40 agonist ivuxolimab in advanced cancers. The repertoire was sequenced with immunoSEQ multiplex PCR; TCRdb's copy has only in-frame clones and lacks some. The sample includes tens of thousands of clones, 80% to 90% of them seen just once. The sample consisted of CD4+ or CD8+ T cells sorted from blood, taken in a trial of the OX40 agonist ivuxolimab. The receptors were sampled from an adult with an advanced solid tumor such as melanoma, head and neck, liver or kidney cancer.

This chain uses TRBV29-1 with TRBJ1-2; no firm D call. Germline assignment: CDR1 SQVTM and CDR2 ANQGSEA. With 7 bases removed from V and 4 bases from J, the gap between germline ends came to 7 bases. This CDR3 contains 10 residues. As DNA, the CDR3 is TGCAGCGCCCTTTTCTATGGCTACACCTTC. This sequence encodes CSALFYGYTF.

CDR3 sequence reads: CASRTGAQPQHF. The CDR3 DNA follows: TGTGCCAGCAGGACAGGGGCCCAGCCCCAGCATTTT. This chain links TRBV27 with TRBJ1-5, with 8 bases that match TRBD1. Germline V CDR1 and CDR2: MNHEY, SMNVEV (reference sequence). J was trimmed by 7 bases and V by 6 bases; bases with no gene match: 2. The CDR3 extends over 12 amino acids.

The rearrangement uses TRBV7-8 and TRBJ1-1; TRBD1 might be the D (6 bases). This CDR3 is 17 amino acids long. Germline lookup yields CDR1 SGHVS and CDR2 FQNEAQ. V gave up 4 bases and J gave up 1 base, with 19 bases separating them. The DNA of the CDR3 is TGTGCCAGCAGCTCGCCCATTTTTGCAGGGGAGAACACTGAAGCTTTCTTT. This sequence encodes CASSSPIFAGENTEAFF. Drawing the rest from reference TRBV7-8 and TRBJ1-1, the complete variable domain is GAGVSQSPRYKVAKRGQDVALRCDPISGHVSLFWYQQALGQGPEFLTYFQNEAQLDKSGLPSDRFFAERPEGSVSTLKIQRTQQEDSAVYLCASSSPIFAGENTEAFFGQGTRLTVV.

V is TRBV7-8 and J is TRBJ2-2; TRBD2 matches at 7 bases. The V gene end was trimmed by 1 base and the J gene end by 6 bases; junction bases not matched to a gene: 5. Germline V lookup: CDR1 SGHVS, CDR2 FQNEAQ. The CDR3 contains 15 residues. Here the CDR3 reads CASSLELARAGELFF. In DNA form, the CDR3 reads TGTGCCAGCAGCTTAGAACTAGCGCGGGCCGGGGAGCTGTTTTTT.

The gene calls are TRBV7-9 and TRBJ2-5, with TRBD1 as a possible D gene (6 bases). V was clipped by 4 bases and J by 1 base, with 13 bases between them. CDR3 length equals 15 residues. Germline assignment: CDR1 SEHNR and CDR2 FQNEAQ (reference sequence). The chain's CDR3 is CASSSHRGFQETQYF. In DNA form, the CDR3 reads TGTGCCAGCAGCTCTCATAGGGGGTTCCAAGAGACCCAGTACTTC. Using reference TRBV7-9 and TRBJ2-5 for the parts outside the CDR3, the full variable domain is DTGVSQNPRHKITKRGQNVTFRCDPISEHNRLYWYRQTLGQGPEFLTYFQNEAQLEKSRLLSDRFSAERPKGSFSTLEIQRTEQGDSAMYLCASSSHRGFQETQYFGPGTRLLVL.

The V gene is TRBV9, the J gene TRBJ1-5; D is uncertain. Trimming stripped 4 bases from V and 6 bases from J, with 17 bases between. CDR1 SGDLS and CDR2 YYNGEE come from the germline V gene. The CDR3 covers 15 residues. In DNA, the CDR3 is TGTGCCAGCAGCCCCCGGGTGGTAGAAAGTCAGCCCCAGCATTTT. Protein: CASSPRVVESQPQHF.

This chain links TRBV4-1 with TRBJ1-2; D is ambiguous. There are 17 residues in the CDR3. Between the trimmed V and J ends, which lost 0 bases and 4 bases, there was a span of 18 bases. Germline CDR1 is MGHRA and CDR2 is YSYEKL. Here the CDR3 DNA reads TGCGCCAGCAGCCAAGATTTTCATGAGGGCGCCATCTATGGCTACACCTTC. It codes for CASSQDFHEGAIYGYTF.

J is TRBJ1-4 and V is TRBV7-8; D gene ambiguous. The CDR3 is 14 amino acids. Per the germline V gene, CDR1 is SGHVS and CDR2 is FQNEAQ. Trimming pared 5 bases from V and 0 bases from J, leaving 7 bases between. The CDR3 coding sequence is TGTGCCAGCAGCAGCCATTCAACTAATGAAAAACTGTTTTTT. This encodes CASSSHSTNEKLFF.

The rearrangement joins TRBV6-6 to TRBJ1-5, with 8 bases identical to TRBD1. The CDR3 totals 15 residues. Germline values: CDR1 MNHNY, CDR2 SVGAGI (reference sequence). The J segment lost 5 bases and the V segment lost 2 bases, leaving 5 bases of the junction unmatched. In DNA form, the CDR3 reads TGTGCCAGCAGTTACGAGGACAGGGAAGATCAGCCCCAGCATTTT. Its protein is CASSYEDREDQPQHF.

This clone was found once. The CDR3 protein is CASSQVKTGIGANVLTF. The CDR3 bases are TGCGCCAGCAGCCAAGTAAAGACAGGGATTGGGGCCAACGTCCTGACTTTC. The chain employs TRBV4-1 and TRBJ2-6; 7 positions agree with TRBD1. After removal of 1 base from V and 3 bases from J, the junction contained 6 bases not matched to a gene. Per germline, CDR1 MGHRA and CDR2 YSYEKL. CDR3 length equals 17 residues.

The chain combines TRBV19 with TRBJ1-4; no clear D gene. V was shortened by 3 bases and J by 0 bases, with 14 bases between the two germline ends. CDR1 and CDR2 (germline): LNHDA, SQIVND (reference sequence). This CDR3 spans 17 amino acids. The CDR3 nucleotides read TGTGCCAGTAGTATGCGGTCGGTATTTGCAACTAATGAAAAACTGTTTTTT. Encoded protein: CASSMRSVFATNEKLFF.

The V and J genes are TRBV27 and TRBJ2-7, with D tentatively TRBD2 (6 bases). The V end was cut by 7 bases, the J end by 5 bases, with 18 bases between. Per the germline V gene, CDR1 is MNHEY and CDR2 is SMNVEV (reference sequence). CDR3 length: 14 amino acids. Here the CDR3 reads CASKGVLASDEQYF. The CDR3 nucleotides are TGTGCCAGCAAAGGTGTACTAGCTTCCGACGAGCAGTACTTC.

This chain uses TRBV6-5 with TRBJ1-6; D may be TRBD1 (5 bases). This CDR3 spans 15 amino acids. V lost 1 base to trimming and J lost 6 bases, with 10 bases between them. CDR1 is MNHEY and CDR2 is SVGAGI in the germline V gene. CDR3 residues: CASSYFREPNSPLHF. The DNA of the CDR3 is TGTGCCAGCAGTTACTTCAGGGAGCCTAATTCACCCCTCCACTTT.

The V call is TRBV28, the J call TRBJ1-6; D is perhaps TRBD1 (5 bases). Trimming removed 2 bases at V and 7 bases at J, with 9 bases between. The CDR3 is 14 amino acids. Germline CDR1 is MDHEN and CDR2 is SYDVKM. This CDR3 is CASSLEGVNSPLHF. DNA of the CDR3: TGTGCCAGCAGTTTAGAAGGGGTGAATTCACCCCTCCACTTT.

The genes are TRBV2 and TRBJ2-7; 12 nucleotides align to TRBD2. The CDR3 is 14 residues long. V was pared by 7 bases and J by 3 bases, with 4 bases of the junction left unmatched. Per the germline V gene, CDR1 is SNHLY and CDR2 is FYNNEI. The CDR3 loop is CASTMTSGGYEQYF. The CDR3 DNA follows: TGTGCCAGCACCATGACTAGCGGGGGCTACGAGCAGTACTTC. The full variable domain, its missing parts supplied by reference TRBV2 and TRBJ2-7, is EPEVTQTPSHQVTQMGQEVILRCVPISNHLYFYWYRQILGQKVEFLVSFYNNEISEKSEIFDDQFSVERPDGSNFTLKIRSTKLEDSAMYFCASTMTSGGYEQYFGPGTRLTVT.

The chain uses TRBV6-6 and TRBJ2-5, with D possibly TRBD1 on 5 matching bases. Gene TRBJ2-7 matches the end of the DNA better, so the J call may be wrong. This CDR3 contains 16 residues. CDR1 and CDR2 (germline): MNHNY, SVGAGI (reference sequence). This CDR3 reads CASRVIGAAGSYEQYF. DNA of the CDR3: TGTGCCAGCAGAGTTATAGGGGCCGCCGGCTCCTACGAGCAGTACTTC.

This rearrangement joins TRBV5-1 to TRBJ1-4; 10 bases are a match to TRBD1. The CDR3 has 14 residues. From germline, CDR1 is SGHRS and CDR2 YFSETQ. Trimming removed 3 bases from V and 7 bases from J; junction bases left unmatched: 3. The CDR3 region is CASSYDRGLEKLFF. In nucleotides, the CDR3 is TGCGCCAGCAGCTATGACAGGGGGCTTGAAAAACTGTTTTTT.

The V and J genes are TRBV4-3 and TRBJ2-2, with D possibly being TRBD2 (6 bases). Germline CDR1 reads LGHNA; CDR2 reads YSLEER. The CDR3 runs 15 residues. Trimming stripped 0 bases from V and 6 bases from J, with 11 bases between. The CDR3 sequence: CASSQDFTSPGELFF. The CDR3, as DNA: TGCGCCAGCAGCCAAGATTTTACTAGCCCCGGGGAGCTGTTTTTT.

The chain links TRBV9 to TRBJ2-2; D unresolved. V was clipped by 0 bases and J by 3 bases, with 3 bases between them. Germline CDR1 SGDLS, CDR2 YYNGEE. The CDR3 is 13 residues long. The CDR3 region has the DNA TGTGCCAGCAGCGTAGTAGACACCGGGGAGCTGTTTTTT. Its translation: CASSVVDTGELFF.

This clone was found a few times. The CDR3 DNA sequence: TGTGCCAGCAGCTTAACGGCAAGCGGCTACACCTTC. Translation: CASSLTASGYTF. The chain uses TRBV7-8 and TRBJ1-2, with no clear D. The CDR3 consists of 12 residues. The germline V and J ends were trimmed by 2 bases and 8 bases, with 9 bases remaining between them. The germline gives CDR1 SGHVS, CDR2 FQNEAQ.

V gene TRBV7-2 combines with J gene TRBJ1-2, with D hard to call. This CDR3 has 14 amino acids. V was shortened by 1 base and J by 3 bases, with 9 bases between the two germline ends. Germline CDR1 reads SGHTA; CDR2 reads FQGNSA. CDR3 DNA: TGTGCCAGCAGCTTAGGCCGGGGTGACTATGGCTACACCTTC. Translating it yields CASSLGRGDYGYTF.

V and J are TRBV11-2 and TRBJ2-3; D might be TRBD2 (5 bases). The V gene's germline CDR1 is SGHAT and CDR2 FQNNGV. The CDR3 length is 14 residues. Deletions cut 5 bases from V and 5 bases from J, with 14 bases between. The CDR3 coding sequence is TGTGCCAGCAGCCATACGAACCGGGGAGATACGCAGTATTTT. This codes for CASSHTNRGDTQYF.

The chain couples TRBV6-1 to TRBJ2-1; 9 nucleotides line up with TRBD2. CDR1 and CDR2 (germline): MNHNS, SASEGT. There are 15 residues in the CDR3. After removal of 2 bases from V and 4 bases from J, the junction contained 3 bases not matched to a gene. The CDR3 reads CASSERSGRYNEQFF. The DNA of the CDR3 is TGTGCCAGCAGTGAACGGAGCGGGAGGTACAATGAGCAGTTCTTC.

This chain links TRBV6-5 with TRBJ1-5; the D is unclear. V gave up 5 bases and J gave up 2 bases, with 7 bases separating them. Looked up from germline, CDR1 is MNHEY and CDR2 is SVGAGI. The CDR3 runs to 13 residues. The CDR3 protein is CASSQFGNQPQHF. In nucleotides, the CDR3 is TGTGCCAGCAGTCAATTCGGCAATCAGCCCCAGCATTTT.

This clone has just one count. The chain recombines TRBV5-8 with TRBJ2-7, with D possibly matching TRBD1 (5 bases). There are 16 residues in the CDR3. The germline CDR1 and CDR2 sequences are SGHTS and YDEGEE. Trimming cost V 7 bases and J 0 bases, with 20 bases left between them. CDR3 loop: CASVTIGQGYSYEQYF. The CDR3 coding sequence is TGTGCCAGCGTTACTATTGGGCAGGGATACTCCTACGAGCAGTACTTC.

The chain uses TRBV5-1 and TRBJ1-4; no clear D. Trimming took off 0 bases at V and 4 bases at J, with 10 bases between the two ends. The CDR3 consists of 15 residues. Germline V lookup: CDR1 SGHRS, CDR2 YFSETQ. CDR3 DNA: TGCGCCAGCAGCTTGGCCCAGGCCAATAATGAAAAACTGTTTTTT. Amino acid sequence: CASSLAQANNEKLFF.

The table lists this clone with a few counts. The chain joins TRBV10-1 to TRBJ1-1, with a tentative D call TRBD1 (6 bases). CDR1 and CDR2 from the germline V gene are WNHNN and SYGVQD (reference sequence). This CDR3 has 13 residues. V was trimmed by 6 bases and J by 4 bases, leaving 12 bases between them. CDR3 amino acids: CASSRTVSTEAFF. The CDR3 region has the DNA TGCGCCAGCAGCCGGACAGTCAGCACTGAAGCTTTCTTT.

The chain uses TRBV6-6 and TRBJ2-7, with 8 bases lining up with TRBD1. J lost 5 bases, V lost 0 bases, and 9 bases had no gene match. The germline gives CDR1 MNHNY, CDR2 SVGAGI (reference sequence). This CDR3 has 16 residues. CDR3 bases: TGTGCCAGCAGTTACTCGTTAGGGCAGGGGGCCAACGAGCAGTACTTC. Protein sequence: CASSYSLGQGANEQYF.

The V and J genes are TRBV6-1 and TRBJ1-1; weak D call: TRBD1 (5 bases). The CDR3 is made up of 14 amino acids. Germline V CDR1 and CDR2: MNHNS, SASEGT. V dropped 5 bases and J dropped 3 bases, with 13 bases sitting between them. The CDR3 protein is CASSKGSWDTEAFF. DNA for the CDR3: TGTGCCAGCAGTAAGGGGTCTTGGGACACTGAAGCTTTCTTT.